In this sample, the clone carrying this T cell receptor (beta chain) turned up many times. What it binds is unknown. Each CDR3 protein is one row after TCRdb ran MiXCR on the reads. The data hold about 770,000 distinct CDR3 sequences, with about 28% observed a single time. The source of the sample is a study of T cell repertoires in cytomegalovirus infection. Trimming shortened V by 0 bases and J by 1 base, and 7 bases separated the two germline ends. This CDR3 spans 15 amino acids. Germline V gene lookup returns CDR1 SGHTA and CDR2 FQGNSA. Source: cultured CD8+ T cells from PBMCs, taken from culture after CMV antigen stimulation. The sequence was collected from a human donor in good health (CMV status not recorded). Some clones in this sample may be carry-over from other donors' samples. V and J are TRBV7-2 and TRBJ1-5, with D possibly matching TRBD1 (6 bases). CDR3 protein: CASSLAGQSNQPQHF. The CDR3 nucleotides read TGTGCCAGCAGCTTAGCCGGACAGAGCAATCAGCCCCAGCATTTT.